These 13 T cell receptor beta chains came from one sample sequenced in a study of immune cell composition in non-small cell lung cancer. The normal lung sample lay at least 3 cm, and maximally far, from the tumour. Profiling relied on immunoSEQ multiplex PCR, and the TCRdb table lists in-frame clones only, not all of them. Of around 6,000 clones in the sample, approximately 77% were seen once. Sequenced material: non-adjacent lung tissue. The receptors derive from a human donor with non-small cell lung cancer.

The J gene is TRBJ2-7, the V gene TRBV7-9; D call uncertain. The CDR3 extends over 12 amino acids. CDR1 and CDR2 from the germline V gene are SEHNR and FQNEAQ (reference sequence). The V and J ends lost 3 bases and 3 bases respectively, with 6 bases between them. The CDR3 protein is CASSFNNYEQYF. The CDR3, as DNA: TGTGCCAGCAGCTTTAACAACTACGAGCAGTACTTC.

The chain uses TRBV9 and TRBJ2-3, with 10 bases lining up with TRBD2. After removal of 2 bases from V and 5 bases from J, the junction contained 5 bases not matched to a gene. CDR1 and CDR2 (germline): SGDLS, YYNGEE. The CDR3 is 15 amino acids. CDR3 sequence (DNA): TGTGCCAGCAGCGTGGCTAGCGGGAGTAAAGATACGCAGTATTTT. It translates to CASSVASGSKDTQYF. Supplemented by reference TRBV9 and TRBJ2-3, the full variable domain reads DSGVTQTPKHLITATGQRVTLRCSPRSGDLSVYWYQQSLDQGLQFLIQYYNGEERAKGNILERFSAQQFPDLHSELNLSSLELGDSALYFCASSVASGSKDTQYFGPGTRLTVL.

The gene calls are TRBV9 and TRBJ2-1; the D is unclear. Germline assignment: CDR1 SGDLS and CDR2 YYNGEE. The CDR3 loop spans 14 amino acids. The V gene lost 0 bases and the J gene lost 5 bases, with 9 bases spanning the gap. CDR3 nucleotides: TGTGCCAGCAGCGTAGATTTACATAACAATGAGCAGTTCTTC. Its translation: CASSVDLHNNEQFF.

This sequence joins TRBV29-1 and TRBJ2-3; 9 positions match TRBD2. The CDR3 spans 15 residues. Germline loops: CDR1 SQVTM, CDR2 ANQGSEA. V gave up 3 bases and J gave up 3 bases; unmatched junction bases: 7. The CDR3 DNA reads as TGCAGCGTTGATGAACCGCTAGCGGGGACAGATACGCAGTATTTT. This translates into CSVDEPLAGTDTQYF.

The chain uses TRBV7-9 and TRBJ2-5; 8 bases are a match to TRBD1. The CDR3 length is 14 residues. Germline assignment: CDR1 SEHNR and CDR2 FQNEAQ (reference sequence). J gave up 7 bases and V 4 bases, and 8 bases lay outside the gene matches. The CDR3 region is CASSSGQESGTQYF. In nucleotides, the CDR3 is TGTGCCAGCAGCTCGGGACAGGAGAGTGGGACCCAGTACTTC.

This chain joins TRBV29-1 and TRBJ1-3; TRBD1 is a possible D gene (5 bases). The V and J ends lost 3 bases and 4 bases respectively, with 7 bases between them. The germline V gene encodes CDR1 SQVTM and CDR2 ANQGSEA. The CDR3 extends over 12 amino acids. CDR3 sequence reads: CSVEGGGNTIYF. CDR3 nucleotides: TGCAGCGTTGAGGGGGGGGGAAACACCATATATTTT.

This clone has a single count. The CDR3 region has the DNA TGTGCCAGCAGGACACAGGGGTCTGGAAACACCATATATTTT. This codes for CASRTQGSGNTIYF. J is TRBJ1-3 and V is TRBV6-5; 7 bases line up with TRBD1. V was clipped by 6 bases and J by 1 base; unmatched bases: 3. Germline lookup yields CDR1 MNHEY and CDR2 SVGAGI. The CDR3 has 14 amino acids.

The gene calls are TRBV11-2 and TRBJ1-3, with D maybe TRBD1 (6 bases). From germline, CDR1 is SGHAT and CDR2 FQNNGV. The ends were cut back, 4 bases at V and 4 bases at J, with 11 bases in the middle. The CDR3 covers 14 residues. In DNA, the CDR3 is TGTGCCAGCAGCTCCGGGACACCAGGAAACACCATATATTTT. As protein: CASSSGTPGNTIYF.

The chain couples TRBV15 to TRBJ2-1; 7 positions match TRBD2. V was pared by 1 base and J by 5 bases, with 5 bases of the junction left unmatched. The CDR3 length is 15 residues. CDR1 is LNHNV and CDR2 is YYDKDF in the germline V gene (reference sequence). CDR3 nucleotides: TGTGCCACCAGCAGAGCAGGTAGCGGGCACAATGAGCAGTTCTTC. It is translated as CATSRAGSGHNEQFF.

The J gene is TRBJ2-7, the V gene TRBV5-1; 7 bases fit TRBD2. Germline loops: CDR1 SGHRS, CDR2 YFSETQ. V gave up 0 bases and J gave up 0 bases; unmatched junction bases: 15. This CDR3 spans 19 amino acids. As DNA, the CDR3 is TGCGCCAGCAGCTTGGCCATCCCTAGCGGAGCTACCAGCTCCTACGAGCAGTACTTC. This translates into CASSLAIPSGATSSYEQYF.

CDR3 nucleotides: TGCGCCAGCAGCTTTGGACTAGCGGGAGGGCTGGACACCGGGGAGCTGTTTTTT. Its translation: CASSFGLAGGLDTGELFF. The J gene is TRBJ2-2, the V gene TRBV5-1; TRBD2 agrees at 15 bases. The J segment lost 3 bases and the V segment lost 2 bases, leaving 5 bases of the junction unmatched. The CDR3 covers 18 residues. CDR1 SGHRS and CDR2 YFSETQ come from the germline V gene.

The rearrangement joins TRBV6-6 to TRBJ2-1; maybe TRBD2 (5 bases). Germline-derived CDR1 and CDR2 are MNHNY and SVGAGI (reference sequence). This CDR3 has 15 residues. V was trimmed by 8 bases and J by 5 bases, leaving 19 bases between them. Here the CDR3 DNA reads TGTGCCAGCTTCTCTCCGGGATCGGGTCACAATGAGCAGTTCTTC. Its translation: CASFSPGSGHNEQFF.

The CDR3 DNA reads TGTGCCAGCAGCCGCGACAGGGTTGAAAAACTGTTTTTT. It codes for CASSRDRVEKLFF. The chain combines TRBV28 with TRBJ1-4; 7 positions match TRBD1. V lost 6 bases to trimming and J lost 7 bases; unmatched junction nucleotides: 5. This CDR3 is built from 13 residues. CDR1 is MDHEN and CDR2 is SYDVKM in the germline V gene.